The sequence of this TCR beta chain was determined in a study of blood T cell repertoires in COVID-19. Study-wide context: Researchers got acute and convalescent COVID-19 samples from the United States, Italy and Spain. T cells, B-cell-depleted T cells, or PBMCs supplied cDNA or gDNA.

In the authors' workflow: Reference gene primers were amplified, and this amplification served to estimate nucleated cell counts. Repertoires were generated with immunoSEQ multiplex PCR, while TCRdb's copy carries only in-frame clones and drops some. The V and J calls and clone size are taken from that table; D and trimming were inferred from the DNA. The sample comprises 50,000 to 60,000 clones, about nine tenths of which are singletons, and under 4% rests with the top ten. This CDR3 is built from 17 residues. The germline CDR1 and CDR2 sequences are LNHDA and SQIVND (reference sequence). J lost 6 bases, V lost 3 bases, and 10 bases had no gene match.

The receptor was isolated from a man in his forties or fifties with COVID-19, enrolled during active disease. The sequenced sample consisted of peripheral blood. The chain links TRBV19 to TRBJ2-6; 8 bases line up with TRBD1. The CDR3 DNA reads TGTGCCAGTAGTATTGGTACAGGGGGGCTGTTGGCCAACGTCCTGACTTTC. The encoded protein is CASSIGTGGLLANVLTF.